Below are 13 T cell receptor beta chains sequenced from a single sample in a study of T cell changes during pregnancy in multiple sclerosis. TCRdb's copy holds only in-frame clones and misses some; the assay was immunoSEQ multiplex PCR. The table includes 50,000 to 75,000 clones, roughly nine tenths detected once. The sample consisted of peripheral blood, taken after pregnancy. These receptors were obtained from a female donor in good health, enrolled as a control in a pregnancy study.

The rearrangement uses TRBV19 and TRBJ2-7; TRBD2 is a possible D gene (7 bases). Trimming pared 4 bases from V and 2 bases from J, leaving 18 bases between. Germline V gene lookup returns CDR1 LNHDA and CDR2 SQIVND (reference sequence). This CDR3 region has 16 residues. Here the CDR3 reads CASSSLPRGAAYEQYF. For the CDR3, the DNA is TGTGCCAGTAGTAGCTTGCCCCGGGGGGCGGCCTACGAGCAGTACTTC.

This sequence joins TRBV7-2 and TRBJ2-7; the match to TRBD1 covers 8 bases. The CDR3 totals 14 residues. Trimming removed 4 bases from V and 0 bases from J; junction bases left unmatched: 2. Germline CDR1 and CDR2: SGHTA and FQGNSA. As DNA, the CDR3 is TGTGCCAGCAGCTCAGACAGGGGCTCCTACGAGCAGTACTTC. It codes for CASSSDRGSYEQYF.

The chain recombines TRBV7-2 with TRBJ2-3; D perhaps matches TRBD1 (6 bases). Germline loops: CDR1 SGHTA, CDR2 FQGNSA. V lost 5 bases, J lost 5 bases, and 14 bases lay in between. This CDR3 is built from 14 residues. The CDR3 region has the DNA TGTGCCAGCAGCAACAAACTAGGGGGAGATACGCAGTATTTT. As protein: CASSNKLGGDTQYF.

The chain links TRBV19 to TRBJ1-2, with D perhaps matching TRBD1 (5 bases). The CDR3 contains 14 residues. V lost 8 bases to trimming and J lost 3 bases, with 16 bases between them. The germline CDR1 and CDR2 sequences are LNHDA and SQIVND (reference sequence). The CDR3 region is CASHQGEAHYGYTF. Here the CDR3 DNA reads TGTGCCAGTCACCAGGGTGAGGCCCACTATGGCTACACCTTC.

This chain uses TRBV5-8 with TRBJ2-7; D unclear. V was trimmed by 3 bases and J by 3 bases, leaving 7 bases between them. The CDR3 has 12 amino acids. The germline gives CDR1 SGHTS, CDR2 YDEGEE. CDR3 DNA sequence: TGTGCCAGCAGCTCAACAGTCTACGAGCAGTACTTC. The encoded protein is CASSSTVYEQYF.

The chain joins TRBV11-2 to TRBJ2-7; 9 nucleotides line up with TRBD1. The CDR3 totals 15 residues. Germline V gene lookup returns CDR1 SGHAT and CDR2 FQNNGV. V lost 3 bases, J lost 1 base, and 4 bases stayed unmatched. CDR3: CASSFDGTGSYEQYF. The CDR3 DNA is TGTGCCAGCAGCTTCGACGGGACAGGGTCCTACGAGCAGTACTTC.

The chain carries TRBV7-2 and TRBJ2-1; 10 bases are a match to TRBD2. CDR1 is SGHTA, CDR2 FQGNSA, per germline. The V and J ends lost 4 bases and 3 bases, in that order; junction bases with no gene match: 3. The CDR3 has 15 amino acids. The CDR3 protein is CASSSSGGVYNEQFF. In nucleotides, the CDR3 is TGTGCCAGCAGCTCCAGCGGGGGGGTCTACAATGAGCAGTTCTTC.

The genes are TRBV5-6 and TRBJ2-3, with 7 bases matching TRBD2. This CDR3 has 16 residues. Germline CDR1 is SGHDT and CDR2 is YYEEEE. The ends lost 0 bases at V and 3 bases at J; junction bases unmatched: 7. CDR3 nucleotides: TGTGCCAGCAGCTTGGGGGGGGGATACGGGACAGATACGCAGTATTTT. It codes for CASSLGGGYGTDTQYF.

The chain recombines TRBV7-8 with TRBJ2-1, with 14 bases fitting TRBD2. The CDR3 has 16 residues. Germline CDR1 and CDR2: SGHVS and FQNEAQ. V lost 5 bases and J lost 9; bases outside the gene matches: 9. The CDR3 loop reads CASSPTSGGASGEQFF. The CDR3, as DNA: TGTGCCAGCAGCCCGACTAGCGGGGGGGCAAGTGGTGAGCAGTTCTTC.

The rearrangement joins TRBV7-6 to TRBJ2-1; weak D call: TRBD2 (5 bases). V lost 6 bases to trimming and J lost 10 bases, with 22 bases between them. The CDR3 covers 15 residues. Germline V gives CDR1 SGHVS, CDR2 FNYEAQ. Written as DNA, the CDR3 is TGTGCCAGCAGTCGTGGACTGTTAATGAATAACGAGCAGTTCTTC. The encoded protein is CASSRGLLMNNEQFF.

This rearrangement joins TRBV7-2 to TRBJ1-3; D is ambiguous. The CDR3 consists of 15 residues. V gave up 5 bases and J gave up 0 bases, with 11 bases separating them. Germline V CDR1 and CDR2: SGHTA, FQGNSA. The CDR3 loop is CASSPTGSSGNTIYF. The CDR3 DNA follows: TGTGCCAGCAGCCCTACGGGGAGCTCTGGAAACACCATATATTTT. Full variable domain (rest looked up from reference TRBV7-2 and TRBJ1-3): GAGVSQSPSNKVTEKGKDVELRCDPISGHTALYWYRQSLGQGLEFLIYFQGNSAPDKSGLPSDRFSAERTGGSVSTLTIQRTQQEDSAVYLCASSPTGSSGNTIYFGEGSWLTVV.

The chain is built from TRBV5-1 and TRBJ2-1, with D possibly being TRBD1 (5 bases). Trimming left V 3 bases short and J 8 bases short, with 21 bases between. Germline CDR1 is SGHRS and CDR2 is YFSETQ. The CDR3 extends over 16 amino acids. The CDR3 region is CASSSGYVTVVDEQFF. The CDR3 coding sequence is TGCGCCAGCAGCTCCGGCTACGTGACAGTTGTTGATGAGCAGTTCTTC.

This chain connects TRBV5-1 to TRBJ2-4; 7 bases agree with TRBD1. Losses at the gene ends were 0 bases for V and 8 bases for J; bases not matched to a gene: 5. The V gene's germline CDR1 is SGHRS and CDR2 YFSETQ. The CDR3 length is 14 residues. The CDR3 is CASSLGTGVDIQYF. CDR3 sequence (DNA): TGCGCCAGCAGCTTGGGGACAGGCGTGGACATTCAGTACTTC.